This T cell receptor (beta chain) was captured by sequencing in a study of vaccination effects on CD4 cells after COVID-19. Study observations and caveats: The study found that only 1 of 255 vaccine-induced clones from healthy vaccinees cross-reacted with common cold coronaviruses.

Germline loops: CDR1 MGHRA, CDR2 YSYEKL. CDR3 length: 15 amino acids. The ends were cut back, 2 bases at V and 3 bases at J, with 11 bases in the middle. Turning to this clone: What it binds is unknown.

Here immunoSEQ multiplex PCR was the method, and the copy in TCRdb shows in-frame clones only, minus some. The sample includes about 79,000 clones, about 70% of them seen just once. Viral peptide pool expansion of antigen-specific CD4+ T cells preceded sequencing in the ViraFEST assay. Culturing for about 10 days preceded CD4+ T cell isolation. All vaccine recipients tested negative for nucleocapsid antibodies and had never contracted SARS-CoV-2 infection. Roughly 2 million PBMC per well were cultured with around 10 IU/ml IL-2 and 8 to 10 ug/ml peptides. In the cultures, half the medium was exchanged for IL-2 medium on days 3 and 7.

The chain is built from TRBV4-1 and TRBJ1-5; unclear D gene. The specimen comprised CD4+ T cells from PBMCs cultured with HCoV-229E spike peptides, sampled before COVID-19 vaccination. This TCR derives from a human donor who received a COVID-19 vaccine. The CDR3 nucleotides are TGCGCCAGCAGCCAACAAGCAGATTTCAATCAGCCCCAGCATTTT. As protein: CASSQQADFNQPQHF.